The 25 T cell receptor beta chains presented below share a single source sample, sequenced in a study of blood T cell repertoires in COVID-19. Sequencing was performed with immunoSEQ multiplex PCR; in TCRdb, only in-frame clones are kept and a portion is missing. The sample yields 150,000 or so clones, about 93% seen once. Specimen: peripheral blood. These receptors were collected from a woman in her forties or fifties with acute or convalescent COVID-19.

The chain has TRBV5-1 and TRBJ1-2; 9 bases are a match to TRBD1. CDR3 length: 15 amino acids. The germline CDR1 and CDR2 sequences are SGHRS and YFSETQ. Losses at the gene ends were 0 bases for V and 5 bases for J; bases not matched to a gene: 5. The CDR3 DNA sequence: TGCGCCAGCAGCTTGGCAGGGACAGGGTCATATGGCTACACCTTC. Residues: CASSLAGTGSYGYTF. Complete variable domain (other parts from reference TRBV5-1 and TRBJ1-2): KAGVTQTPRYLIKTRGQQVTLSCSPISGHRSVSWYQQTPGQGLQFLFEYFSETQRNKGNFPGRFSGRQFSNSRSEMNVSTLELGDSALYLCASSLAGTGSYGYTFGSGTRLTVV.

The count of this clone is one. The chain has TRBV2 and TRBJ2-7; D ambiguous. The CDR3 is made up of 11 amino acids. Germline V lookup: CDR1 SNHLY, CDR2 FYNNEI. Trimming cost V 4 bases and J 3 bases, with 4 bases left between them. The CDR3 coding sequence is TGTGCCAGCAGTGCCCACTACGAGCAGTACTTC. This codes for CASSAHYEQYF.

The V and J genes are TRBV4-1 and TRBJ1-6; D possibly corresponds to TRBD1 (6 bases). V lost 2 bases, J lost 9 bases, and 17 bases lay in between. Germline CDR1 is MGHRA and CDR2 is YSYEKL. The CDR3 extends over 16 amino acids. CDR3 DNA: TGCGCCAGCAGCCAAAGTAGGACAGAGATAAGTTCACCCCTCCACTTT. Translating gives CASSQSRTEISSPLHF.

The genes are TRBV7-9 and TRBJ2-6; weak D call: TRBD1 (5 bases). The germline V and J ends were trimmed by 5 bases and 1 base, with 21 bases remaining between them. Germline V CDR1 and CDR2: SEHNR, FQNEAQ (reference sequence). This CDR3 has 19 amino acids. The CDR3, as DNA: TGTGCCAGCAGCCAACTATCCTGGGGCAGGCTTTCTGGGGCCAACGTCCTGACTTTC. Its protein product is CASSQLSWGRLSGANVLTF.

The rearrangement joins TRBV5-1 to TRBJ2-5; 8 bases are shared with TRBD2. Losses at the gene ends were 0 bases for V and 4 bases for J; bases not matched to a gene: 5. The CDR3 consists of 15 residues. Per germline, CDR1 SGHRS and CDR2 YFSETQ. CDR3 loop: CASSLGLAGTETQYF. CDR3 DNA: TGCGCCAGCAGCTTGGGGTTAGCGGGGACAGAGACCCAGTACTTC.

The chain is built from TRBV19 and TRBJ2-2; D is perhaps TRBD1 (6 bases). Per the germline V gene, CDR1 is LNHDA and CDR2 is SQIVND (reference sequence). V was shortened by 4 bases and J by 5 bases, with 14 bases between the two germline ends. The CDR3 consists of 15 residues. The CDR3: CASSNRAGKTGELFF. Here the CDR3 DNA reads TGTGCCAGTAGTAACAGGGCGGGTAAAACCGGGGAGCTGTTTTTT.

The chain combines TRBV5-4 with TRBJ1-2, with D possibly TRBD1 on 6 matching bases. The CDR3 is 13 amino acids. Between the trimmed V and J ends, which lost 5 bases and 6 bases, there was a span of 14 bases. Per germline, CDR1 SGHNT and CDR2 YYREEE (reference sequence). CDR3 sequence (DNA): TGTGCCAGCAGGAAGAGGGGGAAGGATGGCTACACCTTC. Its protein is CASRKRGKDGYTF.

This clone came up once. This chain uses TRBV18 with TRBJ2-2, with a weak D call TRBD2 (7 bases). Trimming removed 2 bases from V and 4 bases from J, with 11 bases in between. Germline loops: CDR1 KGHSH, CDR2 LQKENI. The CDR3 loop spans 15 amino acids. The CDR3 nucleotides read TGTGCCAGCTCACCAGCGGGGGCAGGCACCGGGGAGCTGTTTTTT. It codes for CASSPAGAGTGELFF.

The chain uses TRBV6-5 and TRBJ2-5; D gene unclear. The V and J ends lost 5 bases and 4 bases respectively, with 5 bases between them. Germline CDR1 reads MNHEY; CDR2 reads SVGAGI. This CDR3 spans 11 amino acids. The CDR3, as DNA: TGTGCCAGCAGTCTAGGAGAGACCCAGTACTTC. Its protein product is CASSLGETQYF.

The chain joins TRBV5-4 to TRBJ2-7; 13 bases are a match to TRBD2. From germline, CDR1 is SGHNT and CDR2 YYREEE (reference sequence). The CDR3 loop spans 18 amino acids. V was clipped by 4 bases and J by 2 bases; unmatched bases: 12. The CDR3 DNA reads TGTGCCAGCAGCCTGGGCCCCGGGACTAGCGGGACTACCTACGAGCAGTACTTC. This codes for CASSLGPGTSGTTYEQYF. Variable domain in full (rest from reference TRBV5-4 and TRBJ2-7): ETGVTQSPTHLIKTRGQQVTLRCSSQSGHNTVSWYQQALGQGPQFIFQYYREEENGRGNFPPRFSGLQFPNYSSELNVNALELDDSALYLCASSLGPGTSGTTYEQYFGPGTRLTVT.

In the case of this clone: Within the sample, other DNA sequences also encode this same CDR3. The CDR3 nucleotides read TGTGCTAGTGGTTTGGAGGGGGGCAATCAGCCCCAGCATTTT. Protein sequence: CASGLEGGNQPQHF. The chain carries TRBV12-5 and TRBJ1-5, with D possibly being TRBD1 (6 bases). CDR3 length: 14 residues. Trimming pared 1 base from V and 2 bases from J, leaving 6 bases between. CDR1 and CDR2 (germline): LGHNT, FRNRAP.

The chain links TRBV7-3 to TRBJ2-5, with TRBD2 identical over 15 bases. The CDR3 has 17 residues. V was clipped by 1 base and J by 2 bases; unmatched bases: 2. Germline CDR1 SGHTA, CDR2 FQGTGA. In DNA, the CDR3 is TGTGCCAGCAGCTTAAGGGGACTAGCGGGGGGACAAGAGACCCAGTACTTC. As protein: CASSLRGLAGGQETQYF.

This clone was detected a few times. This chain connects TRBV6-2 or TRBV6-3 to TRBJ1-2; no clear D gene. Germline V gives CDR1 MNHEY, CDR2 SVGEGT. V was clipped by 5 bases and J by 3 bases, with 13 bases between them. This CDR3 is built from 14 residues. The CDR3 region has the DNA TGTGCCAGCAGTCAGCGGAGATTTTACTATGGCTACACCTTC. Encoded protein: CASSQRRFYYGYTF.

J is TRBJ2-5 and V is TRBV7-2; no firm D call. This CDR3 has 16 amino acids. Germline V lookup: CDR1 SGHTA, CDR2 FQGNSA. V was clipped by 1 base and J by 2 bases, with 14 bases between them. CDR3 loop: CASSLEIRVPQETQYF. The CDR3 DNA reads TGTGCCAGCAGCTTAGAAATACGAGTCCCGCAAGAGACCCAGTACTTC. Using reference TRBV7-2 and TRBJ2-5 for the parts outside the CDR3, the full variable domain is GAGVSQSPSNKVTEKGKDVELRCDPISGHTALYWYRQSLGQGLEFLIYFQGNSAPDKSGLPSDRFSAERTGGSVSTLTIQRTQQEDSAVYLCASSLEIRVPQETQYFGPGTRLLVL.

The V and J genes are TRBV6-5 and TRBJ1-5; maybe TRBD1 (5 bases). Germline-derived CDR1 and CDR2 are MNHEY and SVGAGI. The germline V and J ends were trimmed by 6 bases and 0 bases, with 12 bases remaining between them. The CDR3 sequence is 15 residues long. CDR3 region: CASSAGGISNQPQHF. As DNA, the CDR3 is TGTGCCAGCAGCGCCGGGGGAATTAGCAATCAGCCCCAGCATTTT.

The chain uses TRBV6-2 or TRBV6-3 and TRBJ1-5, with 7 bases aligning to TRBD1. CDR1 is MNHEY and CDR2 is SVGEGT in the germline V gene. The CDR3 is 17 amino acids. The V and J ends lost 0 bases and 6 bases, in that order; junction bases with no gene match: 11. This chain's CDR3 is CASSYSMIGGLFQPQHF. DNA of the CDR3: TGTGCCAGCAGTTACTCGATGATAGGGGGCCTCTTTCAGCCCCAGCATTTT.

This chain connects TRBV5-6 to TRBJ1-1; TRBD1 agrees at 7 bases. Trimming cost V 4 bases and J 6 bases; bases outside gene matches: 12. Germline values: CDR1 SGHDT, CDR2 YYEEEE. The CDR3 has 15 residues. The CDR3, as DNA: TGTGCCAGCAGCCTGCCGTACAGGGGTAAGGCTGAAGCTTTCTTT. Translating gives CASSLPYRGKAEAFF.

In its sample, this clone was seen once. The chain is built from TRBV6-5 and TRBJ1-6, with D perhaps matching TRBD1 (5 bases). The V end lost 6 bases, the J end lost 6 bases, and 12 bases lay between the germline ends. CDR1 is MNHEY, CDR2 SVGAGI, per germline. The CDR3 spans 14 residues. CDR3 in amino acids: CASSSDRINSPLHF. The CDR3 DNA reads TGTGCCAGCAGCTCCGACAGAATTAATTCACCCCTCCACTTT.

This chain uses TRBV3-1 (or the pseudogene TRBV3-2) with TRBJ2-1, with 10 bases lining up with TRBD2. The CDR3 is made up of 16 amino acids. Germline lookup yields CDR1 LGHDT and CDR2 YNNKEL (reference sequence). J lost 7 bases, V lost 2 bases, and 8 bases had no gene match. This CDR3 is CASSQSGRANRNEQFF. The CDR3 nucleotides are TGTGCCAGCAGCCAAAGCGGGAGGGCAAATAGGAATGAGCAGTTCTTC.

The genes are TRBV28 and TRBJ2-1; D is unresolved. In germline, CDR1 is MDHEN, CDR2 SYDVKM. The CDR3 contains 13 residues. V lost 7 bases and J lost 7, with 14 bases in between. The CDR3 sequence: CASTHLDFNEQFF. The CDR3 DNA is TGTGCCAGCACCCATCTCGACTTTAATGAGCAGTTCTTC.

The V and J genes are TRBV3-1 (or the pseudogene TRBV3-2) and TRBJ2-2; 10 bases fit TRBD2. Germline loops: CDR1 LGHDT, CDR2 YNNKEL (reference sequence). The CDR3 is 16 amino acids. The V gene end was trimmed by 2 bases and the J gene end by 5 bases; junction bases not matched to a gene: 5. Here the CDR3 reads CASSQWERGGTGELFF. In DNA form, the CDR3 reads TGTGCCAGCAGCCAATGGGAGCGGGGGGGGACCGGGGAGCTGTTTTTT.

The chain has TRBV28 and TRBJ1-2, with D maybe TRBD1 (6 bases). CDR3 size: 13 residues. The germline V gene encodes CDR1 MDHEN and CDR2 SYDVKM. Between the trimmed V and J ends, which lost 7 bases and 4 bases, there was a span of 13 bases. CDR3 sequence reads: CASMGAGRYGYTF. DNA for the CDR3: TGTGCCAGCATGGGGGCAGGCCGCTATGGCTACACCTTC.

In regard to this clone: One end of the junction does not line up with germline, which may come from a read error. The chain uses TRBV10-3 and TRBJ2-5; 10 bases align to TRBD2. This CDR3 comprises 15 residues. Germline V gene data show CDR1 as ENHRY and CDR2 as SYGVKD. CDR3 bases: TGTGCCATCAGTGAGTCGAGGGCTAGCGGGGGCTCAAGCGACTTC. It translates to CAISESRASGGSSDF.

This sequence joins TRBV7-9 and TRBJ2-6; the D is unclear. The V gene lost 4 bases and the J gene lost 0 bases, with 4 bases spanning the gap. Germline V CDR1 and CDR2: SEHNR, FQNEAQ (reference sequence). CDR3 length: 14 residues. Here the CDR3 reads CASSSVSGANVLTF. In DNA form, the CDR3 reads TGTGCCAGCAGCTCCGTCTCTGGGGCCAACGTCCTGACTTTC. Looking up the rest from reference TRBV7-9 and TRBJ2-6 gives the full variable domain: DTGVSQNPRHKITKRGQNVTFRCDPISEHNRLYWYRQTLGQGPEFLTYFQNEAQLEKSRLLSDRFSAERPKGSFSTLEIQRTEQGDSAMYLCASSSVSGANVLTFGAGSRLTVL.

V and J are TRBV6-4 and TRBJ2-1; D possibly corresponds to TRBD1 (6 bases). Trimming left V 3 bases short and J 6 bases short, with 12 bases between. This CDR3 has 14 amino acids. CDR1 MRHNA and CDR2 SNTAGT come from the germline V gene. The CDR3 here is CASSEEGGVNEQFF. The CDR3 DNA reads TGTGCCAGCAGTGAGGAAGGGGGAGTCAATGAGCAGTTCTTC.